This TCR beta chain was profiled in a study of T cell changes during pregnancy in multiple sclerosis. Method: immunoSEQ multiplex PCR; TCRdb's copy keeps in-frame clones and lacks some. The table shows around 60,000 clones, with 96% occurring only once. The CDR3 extends over 15 amino acids. V trimming: 4 bases; J trimming: 5 bases; junction bases outside the gene matches: 9. Germline-derived CDR1 and CDR2 are KGHSH and LQKENI. The sequence was collected from a female donor with multiple sclerosis, enrolled in a pregnancy study. The chain combines TRBV18 with TRBJ2-5, with 8 bases identical to TRBD2. Sequences were derived from CD8+ T cells from peripheral blood mononuclear cells, sampled after pregnancy. The CDR3 DNA reads TGTGCCAGCTCACGGAGCGGGAGTTCTGGGGAGACCCAGTACTTC. Protein: CASSRSGSSGETQYF.